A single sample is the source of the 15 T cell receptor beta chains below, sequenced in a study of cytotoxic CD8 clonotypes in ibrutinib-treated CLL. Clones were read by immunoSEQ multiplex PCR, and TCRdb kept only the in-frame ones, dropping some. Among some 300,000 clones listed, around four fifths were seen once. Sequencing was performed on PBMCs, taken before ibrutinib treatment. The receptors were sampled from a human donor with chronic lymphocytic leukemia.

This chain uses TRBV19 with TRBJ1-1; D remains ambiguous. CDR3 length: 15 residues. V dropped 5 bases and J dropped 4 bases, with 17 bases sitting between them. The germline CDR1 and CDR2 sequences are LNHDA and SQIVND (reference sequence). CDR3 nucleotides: TGTGCCAGTAGTTCCCTTTCGGGCGCGGGCACTGAAGCTTTCTTT. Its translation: CASSSLSGAGTEAFF.

CDR3 protein: CASSETSGGEQFF. CDR3 nucleotides: TGTGCCAGCAGTGAGACTAGCGGGGGTGAGCAGTTCTTC. V is TRBV25-1 and J is TRBJ2-1; TRBD2 aligns across 12 bases. Germline V CDR1 and CDR2: MGHDK, SYGVNS. The CDR3 loop spans 13 amino acids. V gave up 3 bases and J gave up 9 bases; unmatched junction bases: 0.

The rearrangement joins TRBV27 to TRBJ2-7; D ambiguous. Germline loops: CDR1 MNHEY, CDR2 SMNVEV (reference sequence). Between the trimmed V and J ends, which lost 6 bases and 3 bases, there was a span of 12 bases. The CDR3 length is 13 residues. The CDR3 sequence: CASSPGPDYEQYF. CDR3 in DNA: TGTGCCAGCAGCCCGGGCCCCGACTACGAGCAGTACTTC.

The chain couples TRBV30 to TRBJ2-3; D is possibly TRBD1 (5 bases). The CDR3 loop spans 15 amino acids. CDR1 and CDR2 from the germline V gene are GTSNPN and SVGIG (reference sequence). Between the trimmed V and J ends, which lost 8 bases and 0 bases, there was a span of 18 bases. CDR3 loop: CAGAWGGTSTDTQYF. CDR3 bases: TGTGCCGGGGCATGGGGCGGAACTAGCACAGATACGCAGTATTTT.

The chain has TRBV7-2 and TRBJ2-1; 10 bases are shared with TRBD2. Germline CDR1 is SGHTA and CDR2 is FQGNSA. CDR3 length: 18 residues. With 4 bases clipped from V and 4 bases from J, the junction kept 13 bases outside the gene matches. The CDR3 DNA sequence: TGTGCCAGCAGCTCAAGTCGGACAGCGGGAGGGCCTTACAATGAGCAGTTCTTC. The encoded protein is CASSSSRTAGGPYNEQFF.

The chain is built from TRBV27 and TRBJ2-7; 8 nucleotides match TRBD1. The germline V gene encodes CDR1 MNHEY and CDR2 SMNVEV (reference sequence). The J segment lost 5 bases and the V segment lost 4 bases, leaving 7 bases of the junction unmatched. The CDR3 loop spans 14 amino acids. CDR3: CASSSWQGAHEQYF. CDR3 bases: TGTGCCAGCAGTTCATGGCAGGGGGCCCACGAGCAGTACTTC.

The CDR3 protein is CASSFPPTGPGYEQYF. The CDR3 DNA follows: TGTGCCAGCAGTTTCCCCCCCACAGGCCCCGGCTACGAGCAGTACTTC. V is TRBV28 and J is TRBJ2-7; the D gene is possibly TRBD1 (5 bases). The germline CDR1 and CDR2 sequences are MDHEN and SYDVKM. V was trimmed by 3 bases and J by 3 bases, leaving 18 bases between them. The CDR3 sequence is 16 residues long.

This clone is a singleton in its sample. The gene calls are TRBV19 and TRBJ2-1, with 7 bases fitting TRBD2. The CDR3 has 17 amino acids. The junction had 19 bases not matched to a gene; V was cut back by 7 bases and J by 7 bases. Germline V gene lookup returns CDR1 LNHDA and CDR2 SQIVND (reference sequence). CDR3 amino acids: CASNPRGREGSRNEQFF. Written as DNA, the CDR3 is TGTGCCAGTAACCCCAGAGGAAGGGAGGGCAGCCGAAATGAGCAGTTCTTC.

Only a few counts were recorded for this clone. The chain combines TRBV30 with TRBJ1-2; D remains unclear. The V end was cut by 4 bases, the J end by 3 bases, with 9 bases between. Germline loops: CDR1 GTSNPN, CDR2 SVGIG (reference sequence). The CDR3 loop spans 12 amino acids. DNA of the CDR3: TGTGCCTGGAATCTCGGGCACTATGGCTACACCTTC. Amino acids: CAWNLGHYGYTF.

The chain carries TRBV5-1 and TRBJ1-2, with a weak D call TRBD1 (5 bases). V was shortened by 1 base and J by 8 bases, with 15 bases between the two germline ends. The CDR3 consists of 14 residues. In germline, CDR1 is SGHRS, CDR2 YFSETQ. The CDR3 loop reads CASSLSLGVAGYTF. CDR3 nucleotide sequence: TGCGCCAGCAGCTTGTCCTTGGGGGTAGCCGGCTACACCTTC. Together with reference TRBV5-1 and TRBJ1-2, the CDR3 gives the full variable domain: KAGVTQTPRYLIKTRGQQVTLSCSPISGHRSVSWYQQTPGQGLQFLFEYFSETQRNKGNFPGRFSGRQFSNSRSEMNVSTLELGDSALYLCASSLSLGVAGYTFGSGTRLTVV.

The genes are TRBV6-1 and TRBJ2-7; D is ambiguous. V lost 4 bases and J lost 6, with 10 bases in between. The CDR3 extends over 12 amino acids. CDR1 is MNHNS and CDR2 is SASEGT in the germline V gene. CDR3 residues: CASSVTRGEQYF. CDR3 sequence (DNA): TGTGCCAGCAGTGTAACCCGTGGCGAGCAGTACTTC.

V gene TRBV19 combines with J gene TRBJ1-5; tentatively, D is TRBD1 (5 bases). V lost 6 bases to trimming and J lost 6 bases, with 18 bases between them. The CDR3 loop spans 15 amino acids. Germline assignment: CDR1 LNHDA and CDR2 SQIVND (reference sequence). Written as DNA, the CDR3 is TGTGCCAGTAGGGAATTCCGGGACGACCGTCAGCCCCAGCATTTT. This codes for CASREFRDDRQPQHF.

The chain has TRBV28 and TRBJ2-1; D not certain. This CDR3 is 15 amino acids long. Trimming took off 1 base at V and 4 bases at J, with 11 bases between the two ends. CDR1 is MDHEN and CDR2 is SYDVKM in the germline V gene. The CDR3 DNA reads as TGTGCCAGCAGTTTATACCCCGGAGCTTACAATGAGCAGTTCTTC. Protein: CASSLYPGAYNEQFF.

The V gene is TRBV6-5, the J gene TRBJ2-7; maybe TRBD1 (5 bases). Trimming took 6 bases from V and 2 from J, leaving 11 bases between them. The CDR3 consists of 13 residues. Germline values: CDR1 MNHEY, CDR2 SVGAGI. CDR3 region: CASRATATYEQYF. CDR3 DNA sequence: TGTGCCAGCAGGGCGACAGCGACCTACGAGCAGTACTTC.

The CDR3 region is CASSLDPATRQPQHF. In DNA form, the CDR3 reads TGCGCCAGCAGCTTGGACCCTGCAACGCGTCAGCCCCAGCATTTT. This chain links TRBV5-1 with TRBJ1-5; D is unresolved. This CDR3 region has 15 residues. V lost 0 bases and J lost 6, with 13 bases in between. The germline gives CDR1 SGHRS, CDR2 YFSETQ.